A single sample is the source of the 28 T cell receptor beta chains below, sequenced in a study of blood T cell repertoires in COVID-19. The protocol was immunoSEQ multiplex PCR, while the TCRdb copy is restricted to in-frame clones and leaves out a portion. The sample includes 150,000 to 200,000 clones, approximately 90% seen only once; the top ten take 4.4%. The specimen was peripheral blood. The receptors derive from a human donor in a cohort sampled during active COVID-19.

The V call is TRBV3-1 (or the pseudogene TRBV3-2), the J call TRBJ2-5; D is unclear. CDR3 length equals 13 residues. Germline V gene lookup returns CDR1 LGHDT and CDR2 YNNKEL (reference sequence). The ends were cut back, 6 bases at V and 4 bases at J, with 12 bases in the middle. As DNA, the CDR3 is TGTGCCAGCAGGCGGCGCGGTATAGAGACCCAGTACTTC. Translated: CASRRRGIETQYF.

There are a few counts of this clone. The chain combines TRBV11-2 with TRBJ1-1, with TRBD1 matching over 10 bases. J gave up 5 bases and V 5 bases, and 11 bases lay outside the gene matches. The CDR3 spans 16 residues. Germline CDR1 is SGHAT and CDR2 is FQNNGV. The CDR3 nucleotides are TGTGCCAGCAGCGAAAACGACAGGGGGCGCGGGACTGAAGCTTTCTTT. Its protein product is CASSENDRGRGTEAFF.

This chain uses TRBV10-3 with TRBJ2-2; 10 nucleotides agree with TRBD1. Germline V CDR1 and CDR2: ENHRY, SYGVKD. CDR3 size: 14 residues. The junction had 0 bases not matched to a gene; V was cut back by 4 bases and J by 4 bases. Written as DNA, the CDR3 is TGTGCCATCAGTGGGGACAGGGGCACCGGGGAGCTGTTTTTT. Protein: CAISGDRGTGELFF.

V is TRBV10-3 and J is TRBJ1-4; D remains unclear. The CDR3 has 14 residues. Trimming shortened V by 2 bases and J by 3 bases, and 7 bases separated the two germline ends. Germline V lookup: CDR1 ENHRY, CDR2 SYGVKD. For the CDR3, the DNA is TGTGCCATCAGTGAGGGGCAGGCTAATGAAAAACTGTTTTTT. Amino acid sequence: CAISEGQANEKLFF.

This clone was counted only a few times. The chain carries TRBV6-2 or TRBV6-3 and TRBJ2-5, with 16 bases that match TRBD2. CDR3 length: 16 amino acids. CDR1 MNHEY and CDR2 SVGEGT come from the germline V gene. V lost 4 bases, J lost 4 bases, and 3 bases stayed unmatched. CDR3 region: CASSWGLAGGIETQYF. The CDR3 DNA sequence: TGTGCCAGCAGTTGGGGACTAGCGGGGGGGATAGAGACCCAGTACTTC.

This clone was recorded once. The V and J genes are TRBV5-1 and TRBJ1-1; D not resolved. CDR3 length: 13 amino acids. Germline V gene sequence: CDR1 SGHRS, CDR2 YFSETQ. V lost 8 bases and J lost 4, with 15 bases in between. The CDR3 loop reads CASKEDLGTEAFF. As DNA, the CDR3 is TGCGCCAGTAAAGAGGACTTGGGCACTGAAGCTTTCTTT.

The chain carries TRBV9 and TRBJ1-2, with TRBD1 as a possible D gene (6 bases). The CDR3 extends over 14 amino acids. V dropped 3 bases and J dropped 5 bases, with 14 bases sitting between them. Germline V lookup: CDR1 SGDLS, CDR2 YYNGEE. The CDR3 sequence is CASSAIGQSYGYTF. CDR3 DNA sequence: TGTGCCAGCAGCGCAATTGGACAGTCTTATGGCTACACCTTC.

The chain recombines TRBV30 with TRBJ1-5, with D unclear. CDR3 length equals 15 residues. The V end was cut by 0 bases, the J end by 2 bases, with 11 bases between. Germline values: CDR1 GTSNPN, CDR2 SVGIG (reference sequence). The CDR3 sequence: CAWSVSGIGNQPQHF. CDR3 sequence (DNA): TGTGCCTGGAGTGTGTCGGGGATTGGCAATCAGCCCCAGCATTTT.

The CDR3, as DNA: TGTGCCAGCAGCGCCCGGGACAGGGGGTTGCGAAACACCATATATTTT. Protein product: CASSARDRGLRNTIYF. The rearrangement links TRBV28 to TRBJ1-3; 11 positions agree with TRBD1. Germline assignment: CDR1 MDHEN and CDR2 SYDVKM. The V and J ends lost 6 bases and 5 bases, in that order; junction bases with no gene match: 9. The CDR3 runs 16 residues.

The genes are TRBV4-3 and TRBJ2-7, with 9 bases aligning to TRBD1. V was clipped by 0 bases and J by 7 bases; unmatched bases: 10. CDR1 and CDR2 from the germline V gene are LGHNA and YSLEER. The CDR3 runs 16 residues. The CDR3, as DNA: TGCGCCAGCAGCCAAGAATTGGGGACAGGGACCTTGGAGCAGTACTTC. This encodes CASSQELGTGTLEQYF.

The chain joins TRBV7-9 to TRBJ2-1, with 7 nucleotides matching TRBD1. CDR3 length: 12 amino acids. Germline V gives CDR1 SEHNR, CDR2 FQNEAQ (reference sequence). J gave up 12 bases and V 1 base, and 3 bases lay outside the gene matches. The chain's CDR3 is CASSLGNRGQFF. DNA of the CDR3: TGTGCCAGCAGCTTAGGGAACAGGGGGCAGTTCTTC.

There are a few counts of this clone. V gene TRBV6-5 combines with J gene TRBJ2-7; 8 bases match TRBD2. The CDR3 totals 15 residues. CDR1 is MNHEY and CDR2 is SVGAGI in the germline V gene. The ends lost 6 bases at V and 0 bases at J; junction bases unmatched: 7. CDR3 sequence reads: CASSLSGGPSYEQYF. The CDR3 DNA is TGTGCCAGCAGCCTAAGCGGGGGCCCCTCCTACGAGCAGTACTTC.

The chain recombines TRBV19 with TRBJ1-5; 8 bases map to TRBD1. Germline CDR1 reads LNHDA; CDR2 reads SQIVND (reference sequence). The CDR3 is 12 amino acids. Trimming cost V 6 bases and J 9 bases; bases outside gene matches: 4. CDR3 in DNA: TGTGCCAGTAGAGACAGGGGTCTGCCCCAGCATTTT. Residues: CASRDRGLPQHF.

The chain employs TRBV7-8 and TRBJ2-7; 10 nucleotides match TRBD1. Germline V gives CDR1 SGHVS, CDR2 FQNEAQ. The V gene end was trimmed by 6 bases and the J gene end by 4 bases; junction bases not matched to a gene: 15. The CDR3 contains 17 residues. The CDR3 bases are TGTGCCAGCAGTATTAAGCGAATTCGGACAGGGGGTTACGAGCAGTACTTC. It is translated as CASSIKRIRTGGYEQYF.

The rearrangement links TRBV29-1 to TRBJ1-5, with D maybe TRBD1 (5 bases). Trimming left V 4 bases short and J 7 bases short, with 17 bases between. The CDR3 spans 14 residues. Germline V gives CDR1 SQVTM, CDR2 ANQGSEA. The CDR3 reads CSVVEGARDQPQHF. CDR3 sequence (DNA): TGCAGCGTTGTAGAAGGGGCGCGGGACCAGCCCCAGCATTTT.

The chain employs TRBV4-3 and TRBJ1-4; unclear D gene. The V and J ends lost 0 bases and 5 bases respectively, with 10 bases between them. There are 15 residues in the CDR3. Germline V gene data show CDR1 as LGHNA and CDR2 as YSLEER. The CDR3: CASSQDRQENEKLFF. CDR3 DNA sequence: TGCGCCAGCAGCCAAGATCGACAAGAAAATGAAAAACTGTTTTTT.

The chain links TRBV29-1 to TRBJ1-1; D not resolved. CDR1 and CDR2 (germline): SQVTM, ANQGSEA. V gave up 4 bases and J gave up 0 bases, with 3 bases separating them. The CDR3 contains 11 residues. CDR3 nucleotide sequence: TGCAGCGTTGCTATGAACACTGAAGCTTTCTTT. Translating gives CSVAMNTEAFF.

The rearrangement joins TRBV5-6 to TRBJ1-1, with TRBD1 as a possible D gene (6 bases). With 0 bases removed from V and 5 bases from J, the gap between germline ends came to 14 bases. The CDR3 contains 15 residues. The germline CDR1 and CDR2 sequences are SGHDT and YYEEEE. CDR3: CASSLGSRGGTEAFF. The CDR3 region has the DNA TGTGCCAGCAGCTTGGGTAGCAGGGGAGGGACTGAAGCTTTCTTT.

V gene TRBV24-1 combines with J gene TRBJ2-5, with 12 bases lining up with TRBD2. CDR3 size: 15 residues. CDR1 is KGHDR, CDR2 SFDVKD, per germline. Trimming cost V 4 bases and J 5 bases; bases outside gene matches: 4. Here the CDR3 reads CATSDSGLAGETQYF. CDR3 coding DNA: TGTGCCACCAGTGACTCGGGACTAGCGGGTGAGACCCAGTACTTC.

The chain is built from TRBV18 and TRBJ1-2, with 8 bases aligning to TRBD1. J gave up 4 bases and V 0 bases, and 1 base lay outside the gene matches. Per the germline V gene, CDR1 is KGHSH and CDR2 is LQKENI. The CDR3 sequence is 14 residues long. The CDR3 DNA reads TGTGCCAGCTCACCACCGGACAGGGTCTATGGCTACACCTTC. Translated: CASSPPDRVYGYTF.

This CDR3 is CASSIGDSLNTEAFF. In DNA form, the CDR3 reads TGTGCCAGTAGTATAGGGGACAGCTTAAACACTGAAGCTTTCTTT. This sequence joins TRBV19 and TRBJ1-1; TRBD1 agrees at 7 bases. With V trimmed by 1 base and J by 2 bases, 4 bases remained unmatched. The germline CDR1 and CDR2 sequences are LNHDA and SQIVND (reference sequence). The CDR3 contains 15 residues.

V gene TRBV11-2 combines with J gene TRBJ1-5, with D possibly being TRBD1 (5 bases). V was cut by 11 bases and J by 6 bases, with 17 bases left in between. CDR1 is SGHAT and CDR2 is FQNNGV in the germline V gene. The CDR3 spans 13 residues. DNA for the CDR3: TGTGCCTCGGGAGGGGCGGGTAGTCAGCCCCAGCATTTT. It yields the protein CASGGAGSQPQHF.

Only a few counts were recorded for this clone. V and J are TRBV15 and TRBJ1-1, with 10 bases identical to TRBD1. The CDR3 runs to 16 residues. The J segment lost 5 bases and the V segment lost 0 bases, leaving 6 bases of the junction unmatched. CDR1 and CDR2 from the germline V gene are LNHNV and YYDKDF (reference sequence). The CDR3 loop is CATSRDRGQGRTEAFF. CDR3 sequence (DNA): TGTGCCACCAGCAGAGATAGGGGACAGGGGCGAACTGAAGCTTTCTTT.

The chain joins TRBV6-2 or TRBV6-3 to TRBJ2-1, with TRBD2 identical over 9 bases. V trimming: 3 bases; J trimming: 4 bases; junction bases outside the gene matches: 16. Germline values: CDR1 MNHEY, CDR2 SVGEGT. CDR3 length: 19 amino acids. For the CDR3, the DNA is TGTGCCAGCAGTTATGGTCCTTGGGTAGCGGGGGAACCTTACAATGAGCAGTTCTTC. Translation gives CASSYGPWVAGEPYNEQFF.

For this clone: The limits of the CDR3 on the DNA are not certain, so only TCRdb's listed CDR3 is given. The gene calls are TRBV12-5 and TRBJ2-7; the D call TRBD1 from the table was never checked on the DNA. Per the germline V gene, CDR1 is LGHNT and CDR2 is FRNRAP. The CDR3 numbers 15 amino acids, ends counted. The CDR3 here is CASGLGTGHAYEQYF.

CDR3 protein: CASSFPSGHNEQFF. The CDR3, as DNA: TGTGCCAGCAGCTTCCCTAGTGGCCACAATGAGCAGTTCTTC. The chain joins TRBV5-6 to TRBJ2-1; D not resolved. From germline, CDR1 is SGHDT and CDR2 YYEEEE. V was trimmed by 2 bases and J by 5 bases, leaving 11 bases between them. CDR3 length: 14 amino acids. Complete variable domain (other parts from reference TRBV5-6 and TRBJ2-1): DAGVTQSPTHLIKTRGQQVTLRCSPKSGHDTVSWYQQALGQGPQFIFQYYEEEERQRGNFPDRFSGHQFPNYSSELNVNALLLGDSALYLCASSFPSGHNEQFFGPGTRLTVL.

This sequence joins TRBV28 and TRBJ1-2, with 7 bases aligning to TRBD1. The CDR3 has 15 residues. Germline CDR1 reads MDHEN; CDR2 reads SYDVKM. The V segment lost 5 bases and the J segment 2 bases; nucleotides outside the gene matches: 8. Written as DNA, the CDR3 is TGTGCCAGCAGTATGGGACAGTCCCACAACTATGGCTACACCTTC. It encodes CASSMGQSHNYGYTF.

The chain couples TRBV5-5 to TRBJ1-4; 7 bases fit TRBD1. V lost 0 bases to trimming and J lost 5 bases; unmatched junction nucleotides: 10. The CDR3 has 17 amino acids. Looked up from germline, CDR1 is SGHKS and CDR2 is YYEKEE (reference sequence). In DNA form, the CDR3 reads TGTGCCAGCAGCTTGGCCGTTCGTGCAGGGGGAAATGAAAAACTGTTTTTT. Amino acid sequence: CASSLAVRAGGNEKLFF. The complete variable domain, with remaining parts taken from reference TRBV5-5 and TRBJ1-4, reads DAGVTQSPTHLIKTRGQQVTLRCSPISGHKSVSWYQQVLGQGPQFIFQYYEKEERGRGNFPDRFSARQFPNYSSELNVNALLLGDSALYLCASSLAVRAGGNEKLFFGSGTQLSVL.